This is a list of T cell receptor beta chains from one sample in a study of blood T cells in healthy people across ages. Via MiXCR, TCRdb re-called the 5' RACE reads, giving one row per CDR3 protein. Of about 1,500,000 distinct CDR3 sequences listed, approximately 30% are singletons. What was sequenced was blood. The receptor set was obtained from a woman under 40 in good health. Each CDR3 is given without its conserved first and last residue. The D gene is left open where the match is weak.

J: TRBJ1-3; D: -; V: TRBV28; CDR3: ATELRGYGNTIY
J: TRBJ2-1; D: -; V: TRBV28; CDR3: ASRHGQRNNEQF
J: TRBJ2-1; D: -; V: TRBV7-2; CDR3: ASSLDAQGWGVQF
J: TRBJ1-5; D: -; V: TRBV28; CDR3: ATELITTSNQPQH
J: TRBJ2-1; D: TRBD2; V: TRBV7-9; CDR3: ASSNRLAGPPYNEQF
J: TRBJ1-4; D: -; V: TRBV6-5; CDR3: ASQERVQVNEKLF
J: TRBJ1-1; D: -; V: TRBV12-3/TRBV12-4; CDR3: ASSLFDGGEAF
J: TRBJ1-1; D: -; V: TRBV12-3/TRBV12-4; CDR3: ASSLESAF
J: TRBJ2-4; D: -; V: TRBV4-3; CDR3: ASSPGTALLEQY
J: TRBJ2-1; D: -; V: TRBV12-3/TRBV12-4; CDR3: AISFLDEQF
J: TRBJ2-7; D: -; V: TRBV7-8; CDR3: ASSRQVRGPYEQY
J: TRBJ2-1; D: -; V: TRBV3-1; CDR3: ASSQGLVYEQF
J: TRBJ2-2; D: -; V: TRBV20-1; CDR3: SARVQVNTGELF
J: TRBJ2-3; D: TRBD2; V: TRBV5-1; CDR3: ASGRGASGSDTQY
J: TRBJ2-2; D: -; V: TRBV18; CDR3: ASSLSERSIGELF
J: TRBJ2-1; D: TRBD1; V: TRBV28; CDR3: ASSFPDRGNNNEQF
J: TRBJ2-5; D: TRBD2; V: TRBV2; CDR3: ASSQRLAGLTQY
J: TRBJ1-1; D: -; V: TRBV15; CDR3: ATSRARENTEAF
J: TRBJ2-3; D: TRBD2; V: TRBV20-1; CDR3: SATSGSSESTDTQY
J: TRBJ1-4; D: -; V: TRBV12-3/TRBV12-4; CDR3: ASRDQGVGQEKLF
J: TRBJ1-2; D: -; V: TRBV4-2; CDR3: ASSQGEGPSNYGYT
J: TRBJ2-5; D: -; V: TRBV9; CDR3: ASSVGGSTRLGETQY
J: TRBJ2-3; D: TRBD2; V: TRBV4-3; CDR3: ASSQSFLAGGQADTQY
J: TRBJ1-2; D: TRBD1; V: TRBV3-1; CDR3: ASSLWGTEGGYT
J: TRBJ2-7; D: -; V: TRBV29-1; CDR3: SDSGSNSYEQY
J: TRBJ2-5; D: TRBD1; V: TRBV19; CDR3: ASTNRGRETQY
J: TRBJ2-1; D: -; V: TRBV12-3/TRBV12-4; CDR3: ASSLLTTVGGFGEQF
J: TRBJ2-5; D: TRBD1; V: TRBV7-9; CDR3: ASRRTGKYQETQY
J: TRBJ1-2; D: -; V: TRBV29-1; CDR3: SVGPRGAEFGYT
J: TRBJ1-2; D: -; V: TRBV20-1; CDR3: SARGTEGGYGYT
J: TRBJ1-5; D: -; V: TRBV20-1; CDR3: SASSGDLQPQH
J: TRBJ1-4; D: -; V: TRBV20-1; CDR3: SARGFGRTSEKRF
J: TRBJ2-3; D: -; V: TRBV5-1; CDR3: ASNSGSTDTQY
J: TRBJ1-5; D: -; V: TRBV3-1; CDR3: ASSQEGGPLPTQH
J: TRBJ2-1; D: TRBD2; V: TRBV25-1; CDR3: ASSEYMRELPYSYNEQF
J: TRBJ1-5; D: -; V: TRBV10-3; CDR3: AISDTAARQFQPQH
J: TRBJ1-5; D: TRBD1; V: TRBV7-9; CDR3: ASSPGSHAGQGRFEPQH
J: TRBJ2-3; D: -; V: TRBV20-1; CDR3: SARLLATDTQY
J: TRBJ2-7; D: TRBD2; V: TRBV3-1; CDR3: AGSRGLAGVYEQY
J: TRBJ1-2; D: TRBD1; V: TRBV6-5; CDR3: ASSDPGQGATGYT
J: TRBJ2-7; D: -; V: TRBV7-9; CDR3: ASSSSAQGSEQY
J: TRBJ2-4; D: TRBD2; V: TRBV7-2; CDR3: ASSLAWSGGVKNIQY
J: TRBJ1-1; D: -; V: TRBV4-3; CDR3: ASSPAEGSEAF
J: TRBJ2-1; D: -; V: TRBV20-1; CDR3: SVPAVRSYNEQF